The source of this T cell receptor (beta chain) is a study of blood T cell repertoires in COVID-19. Study-level information: COVID-19 samples from acute and convalescent phases originated in the United States, Italy and Spain. T cells, B-cell-depleted T cells, or PBMCs provided the cDNA or gDNA that served as material.

Produced via immunoSEQ multiplex PCR; TCRdb's table is partial and in-frame only. The table lists 75,000 to 80,000 clones, roughly 80% of them singletons. Germline lookup yields CDR1 MNHEY and CDR2 SVGEGT. The V and J ends lost 5 bases and 5 bases respectively, with 7 bases between them. CDR3 length: 12 amino acids. This clone showed up many times. Other DNA sequences in this sample translate to the same CDR3. The genes are TRBV6-2 or TRBV6-3 and TRBJ2-1; a weak D match, TRBD1 (5 bases). Material for sequencing was peripheral blood. The source is a woman in her sixties with acute or convalescent COVID-19. The CDR3 sequence is CASSLGDNEQFF. The DNA for the CDR3 is TGTGCCAGCAGTCTAGGGGACAATGAGCAGTTCTTC.